The 20 T cell receptor beta chains reported below all come from one sample, sequenced in a study of vaccination and CD4 T cells after COVID-19. Sequencing of the DNA from cultured CD4+ T cells was carried out with the Oncomine TCR Beta short-read assay. TCRdb re-called the PCR reads through MiXCR, storing one row per CDR3 protein. The table includes some 10,000 distinct CDR3 sequences, about 28% detected once. These receptors' antigens are unknown. Sample treatment: approximately nine-day PBMC culture with coronavirus spike peptide pools or control peptides (ViraFEST assay). The sequencing here drew on CD4+ T cells from blood, cultured in vitro, taken after SARS-CoV-2 vaccination. The receptors come from a human donor who had recovered from COVID-19.

V and J are TRBV9 and TRBJ2-1; 11 nucleotides align to TRBD1. The CDR3 has 20 residues. The V gene end was trimmed by 0 bases and the J gene end by 1 base; junction bases not matched to a gene: 12. Per the germline V gene, CDR1 is SGDLS and CDR2 is YYNGEE. CDR3: CASSVGWGTGGRGSYNEQFF. DNA for the CDR3: TGTGCCAGCAGCGTAGGGTGGGGGACAGGGGGTCGAGGGTCCTACAATGAGCAGTTCTTC.

This clonotype was counted a few times. The rearrangement links TRBV6-5 to TRBJ2-2, with D possibly TRBD2 on 5 matching bases. This CDR3 has 16 residues. Germline assignment: CDR1 MNHEY and CDR2 SVGAGI. Deletions cut 3 bases from V and 5 bases from J, with 16 bases between. The DNA of the CDR3 is TGTGCCAGCAGTTATTCGAGAGGGAGAGGGACCGGGGAGCTGTTTTTT. Translated, it gives CASSYSRGRGTGELFF.

The V call is TRBV7-6, the J call TRBJ1-4; 11 bases align to TRBD1. In germline, CDR1 is SGHVS, CDR2 FNYEAQ. This CDR3 is built from 15 residues. With 5 bases clipped from V and 8 bases from J, the junction kept 7 bases outside the gene matches. CDR3 amino acids: CASSTWTGGGEKLFF. The CDR3 DNA is TGTGCCAGCAGCACCTGGACAGGGGGCGGGGAAAAACTGTTTTTT.

Sample share makes this clonotype large (0.1 to 1%). The genes are TRBV19 and TRBJ1-1; D remains unclear. Germline V lookup: CDR1 LNHDA, CDR2 SQIVND (reference sequence). The CDR3 loop spans 13 amino acids. Trimming left V 5 bases short and J 2 bases short, with 9 bases between. The CDR3 sequence is CASSGQYNTEAFF. The DNA of the CDR3 is TGTGCCAGTAGTGGCCAGTACAACACTGAAGCTTTCTTT.

The chain is built from TRBV7-2 and TRBJ1-4; 8 positions match TRBD1. Germline V gene lookup returns CDR1 SGHTA and CDR2 FQGNSA. This CDR3 spans 14 amino acids. Unmatched junction bases numbered 4, after V lost 4 bases and J lost 6 bases. The CDR3 coding sequence is TGTGCCAGCAGCTCGGGACAGGTTCATGAAAAACTGTTTTTT. The encoded protein is CASSSGQVHEKLFF. Together with reference TRBV7-2 and TRBJ1-4, the CDR3 gives the full variable domain: GAGVSQSPSNKVTEKGKDVELRCDPISGHTALYWYRQSLGQGLEFLIYFQGNSAPDKSGLPSDRFSAERTGGSVSTLTIQRTQQEDSAVYLCASSSGQVHEKLFFGSGTQLSVL.

This chain connects TRBV20-1 to TRBJ1-1; D remains unclear. Germline V CDR1 and CDR2: DFQATT, SNEGSKA (reference sequence). The CDR3 totals 13 residues. Trimming left V 0 bases short and J 4 bases short, with 9 bases between. The CDR3 loop is CSARDLKGTEAFF. The DNA of the CDR3 is TGCAGTGCTAGAGATCTAAAGGGCACTGAAGCTTTCTTT.

This clonotype was seen more than once but under ten times. The V gene is TRBV6-1, the J gene TRBJ1-5, with D unresolved. V was cut by 6 bases and J by 1 base, with 16 bases left in between. Germline loops: CDR1 MNHNS, CDR2 SASEGT. The CDR3 is made up of 16 amino acids. CDR3 nucleotides: TGTGCCAGCAGCCCTGACCCGGGCCCCAGCAATCAGCCCCAGCATTTT. The encoded protein is CASSPDPGPSNQPQHF.

The chain combines TRBV20-1 with TRBJ1-5, with D unclear. This CDR3 contains 12 residues. The V end lost 5 bases, the J end lost 4 bases, and 9 bases lay between the germline ends. CDR1 and CDR2 from the germline V gene are DFQATT and SNEGSKA (reference sequence). The CDR3 coding sequence is TGCAGTGCTGGACGGAGAAATCAGCCCCAGCATTTT. It encodes CSAGRRNQPQHF.

This clonotype has just a few counts. This rearrangement joins TRBV19 to TRBJ2-7; weak D call: TRBD2 (6 bases). This CDR3 is 16 amino acids long. Trimming removed 1 base from V and 2 bases from J, with 15 bases in between. Germline V gene sequence: CDR1 LNHDA, CDR2 SQIVND (reference sequence). The CDR3 DNA sequence: TGTGCCAGTAGTATAGGGTTCGGGACTCGGGCCTACGAGCAGTACTTC. Translated, it gives CASSIGFGTRAYEQYF.

By sample share, this clonotype is large. The rearrangement joins TRBV27 to TRBJ1-2; no clear D. The ends were cut back, 2 bases at V and 3 bases at J, with 16 bases in the middle. Germline V CDR1 and CDR2: MNHEY, SMNVEV (reference sequence). The CDR3 extends over 16 amino acids. DNA for the CDR3: TGTGCCAGCAGTTTAAGGTTACGGACCGACGACTATGGCTACACCTTC. Residues: CASSLRLRTDDYGYTF.

This clonotype appeared a few times. The V call is TRBV6-5, the J call TRBJ1-5; D remains ambiguous. Germline values: CDR1 MNHEY, CDR2 SVGAGI. The CDR3 has 14 amino acids. Trimming left V 3 bases short and J 3 bases short, with 9 bases between. The CDR3 DNA is TGTGCCAGCAGTTATTCAGGTAACAATCAGCCCCAGCATTTT. Its translation: CASSYSGNNQPQHF.

This rearrangement joins TRBV7-8 to TRBJ2-1; D is unresolved. The V and J ends lost 1 base and 8 bases respectively, with 12 bases between them. The CDR3 loop spans 14 amino acids. Germline V gene data show CDR1 as SGHVS and CDR2 as FQNEAQ. The chain's CDR3 is CASSLGSDRYEQFF. CDR3 nucleotide sequence: TGTGCCAGCAGCTTAGGATCAGACCGTTATGAGCAGTTCTTC.

The rearrangement uses TRBV6-1 and TRBJ1-4, with unresolved D. The CDR3 sequence is 13 residues long. The germline V and J ends were trimmed by 9 bases and 0 bases, with 8 bases remaining between them. Per the germline V gene, CDR1 is MNHNS and CDR2 is SASEGT. CDR3 amino acids: CASLQSTNEKLFF. CDR3 DNA: TGTGCCAGTTTACAGTCAACTAATGAAAAACTGTTTTTT.

The rearrangement uses TRBV6-2 or TRBV6-3 and TRBJ2-3; D not certain. This CDR3 has 14 residues. V was trimmed by 4 bases and J by 1 base, leaving 9 bases between them. Germline V gene lookup returns CDR1 MNHEY and CDR2 SVGEGT. The CDR3 reads CASSFALGTDTQYF. Written as DNA, the CDR3 is TGTGCCAGCAGTTTCGCCCTTGGCACAGATACGCAGTATTTT.

The chain is built from TRBV7-8 and TRBJ2-1; 11 bases line up with TRBD2. CDR1 and CDR2 (germline): SGHVS, FQNEAQ. J lost 8 bases, V lost 3 bases, and 6 bases had no gene match. The CDR3 covers 15 residues. The CDR3 reads CASSFGASGGYEQFF. The CDR3 nucleotides are TGTGCCAGCAGCTTTGGGGCTAGCGGGGGGTATGAGCAGTTCTTC.

This sequence joins TRBV19 and TRBJ1-1, with D tentatively TRBD1 (6 bases). Germline V gene lookup returns CDR1 LNHDA and CDR2 SQIVND (reference sequence). The CDR3 has 13 residues. The germline V and J ends were trimmed by 5 bases and 4 bases, with 11 bases remaining between them. The CDR3 coding sequence is TGTGCCAGTAGTCCTACAGGGTCCACTGAAGCTTTCTTT. Translation gives CASSPTGSTEAFF. Based on the CDR3 plus reference TRBV19 and TRBJ1-1, the full variable domain is DGGITQSPKYLFRKEGQNVTLSCEQNLNHDAMYWYRQDPGQGLRLIYYSQIVNDFQKGDIAEGYSVSREKKESFPLTVTSAQKNPTAFYLCASSPTGSTEAFFGQGTRLTVV.

A few counts support this clonotype. The rearrangement joins TRBV10-2 to TRBJ1-2; D gene unclear. V was clipped by 3 bases and J by 4 bases, with 12 bases between them. The CDR3 spans 14 residues. Germline loops: CDR1 WSHSY, CDR2 SAAADI. The CDR3 region is CASSELMVSYGYTF. CDR3 DNA sequence: TGCGCCAGCAGTGAATTGATGGTGTCCTATGGCTACACCTTC.

Turning to this clonotype: One end of the junction varies from germline; a read error may be responsible. CDR3 sequence reads: CAGSSSMGLNEAFF. The DNA for the CDR3 is TGTGCCGGCAGCTCATCGATGGGACTGAATGAAGCTTTCTTT. J is TRBJ1-1 and V is TRBV7-6; tentative D call: TRBD1 (5 bases). Germline values: CDR1 SGHVS, CDR2 FNYEAQ. The CDR3 runs 14 residues. The full variable domain, in which reference TRBV7-6 and TRBJ1-1 provide the parts outside the CDR3, is GAGVSQSPRYKVTKRGQDVALRCDPISGHVSLYWYRQALGQGPEFLTYFNYEAQQDKSGLPNDRFSAERPEGSISTLTIQRTEQRDSAMYRCAGSSSMGLNEAFFGQGTRLTVV.

The V and J genes are TRBV30 and TRBJ1-2, with D unresolved. V shed 2 bases and J shed 0 bases, with 4 bases lying between them. The CDR3 length is 12 residues. CDR1 GTSNPN and CDR2 SVGIG come from the germline V gene (reference sequence). The CDR3 DNA reads TGTGCCTGGAGTTCTACTAACTATGGCTACACCTTC. Translated, it gives CAWSSTNYGYTF.

This clonotype was seen only a few times. The rearrangement uses TRBV7-2 and TRBJ1-2, with a weak D call TRBD1 (5 bases). Germline CDR1 is SGHTA and CDR2 is FQGNSA. This CDR3 contains 14 residues. V lost 0 bases and J 4 bases, leaving 9 bases between the germline ends. The CDR3 loop reads CASSLAQGPYGYTF. The CDR3 region has the DNA TGTGCCAGCAGCTTAGCGCAGGGCCCCTATGGCTACACCTTC.